This T cell receptor (beta chain) was recovered during a study of blood T cell repertoires in COVID-19. Profiled with immunoSEQ multiplex PCR; TCRdb holds only in-frame clones, not every one. The data contain roughly 180,000 clones, roughly 80% of them singletons. The ends lost 6 bases at V and 2 bases at J; junction bases unmatched: 4. This CDR3 region has 13 residues. Per germline, CDR1 ENHRY and CDR2 SYGVKD. Source material: peripheral blood. The TCR originated in a woman aged 25 to 39 with acute or convalescent COVID-19. This sequence joins TRBV10-3 and TRBJ2-7; TRBD1 matches at 7 bases. The CDR3 sequence: CAIRDRFTYEQYF. The CDR3 bases are TGTGCCATCAGGGACAGGTTTACCTACGAGCAGTACTTC.